Sequencing of this TCR beta chain was carried out in a study of beta chain features in type 1 diabetes. Study information: Sorted cells examined across all samples numbered 107,917,701. Study-wide findings and caveats: Possibly, sequencing cDNA over-represented cells that had high TCR expression levels. Patients' naive, central memory and Treg TCRB repertoires seemed closer to one another than those of healthy donors.

All of the isolated RNA was reverse transcribed, so expressed TCRB transcripts were sequenced. Profiled with immunoSEQ multiplex PCR; TCRdb holds only in-frame clones, not every one. This sample has about 450,000 clones, with 11% found just once. This clone has just a few counts. Its target is not known. Per the germline V gene, CDR1 is SQVTM and CDR2 is ANQGSEA. Trimming took 6 bases from V and 2 from J; bases not matched to a gene: 10. This CDR3 has 14 residues. The chain has TRBV29-1 and TRBJ2-7; TRBD2 matches at 7 bases. The specimen sequenced was naive CD4+ T cells from blood. The TCR was taken from a woman between 18 and 29 years old in good health. As DNA, the CDR3 is TGCAGCGTGTCGGGCCCGGGAGGAACCTACGAGCAGTACTTC. Translating it yields CSVSGPGGTYEQYF.